This T cell receptor (beta chain) was observed in a study of long-term antiretroviral therapy in people with HIV. Broader study findings: It was observed that HIV repertoires exhibited narrower CDR3 length ranges than controls.

The authors ran the immunoSEQ assay, v3.0, at survey level. The repertoire was sequenced with immunoSEQ multiplex PCR; TCRdb's copy has only in-frame clones and lacks some. The sample has approximately 26,000 clones, 91% seen once. As to this clone: The antigen is undetermined. The junction and the germline gene differ at one end; a read error may be behind it.

Germline CDR1 is SSHAT and CDR2 is FNYEAQ (reference sequence). The CDR3 is 15 residues long. This chain links TRBV7-7 with TRBJ1-5; no reliable D call. This receptor was taken from a man between 18 and 35 years old with HIV. Specimen: unsorted PBMCs, collected 3.1 years after starting antiretroviral therapy. In nucleotides, the CDR3 is TGTGCTAGCAGCCACTTGGGAGTGAACAATCAGCCCCAGCATTTT. Protein: CASSHLGVNNQPQHF.